Listed below are T cell receptor beta chains from one sample, sequenced in a study of cytomegalovirus exposure and HLA in healthy donors. Profiled with immunoSEQ multiplex PCR; TCRdb holds only in-frame clones, not every one. The table records some 160,000 clones, around 77% of them present only once. The material sequenced was PBMCs. Every receptor here comes from a man aged 55 to 70 in good health and CMV-seronegative. Each CDR3 is given with its conserved first and last residue. The order of the fields is J gene, clone size, V gene, D gene, CDR3 DNA, CDR3 protein. A D gene is named only where the DNA matches it firmly. The size of a clone is reported for some rows only, either as once, few or many, or as a class for expanded clones.

>TRBJ2-7|NA|TRBV5-6|TRBD1
TGTGCCAGCAGCTTTACAGGGGTAAAGGCGACCTACGAGCAGTACTTC
CASSFTGVKATYEQYF
>TRBJ2-7|NA|TRBV6-5|NA
TGTGCCAGCACGAGGACAGCCTCCTACGAGCAGTACTTC
CASTRTASYEQYF
>TRBJ1-1|NA|TRBV9|NA
TGTGCCAGCAGCGTAGCCGCGAGGAACACTGAAGCTTTCTTT
CASSVAARNTEAFF
>TRBJ1-4|once|TRBV19|NA
TGTGCCAGTAAGGAGAGAGCAACTAATGAAAAACTGTTTTTT
CASKERATNEKLFF
>TRBJ1-4|NA|TRBV5-1|TRBD1
TGCGCCAGCAGCCAGACAGGGGTAAATGAAAAACTGTTTTTT
CASSQTGVNEKLFF
>TRBJ1-2|NA|TRBV5-4|TRBD1
TGTGCCAGCAGCCCGGGACAGGCACGTAGCCCATACACCTTC
CASSPGQARSPYTF
>TRBJ1-5|NA|TRBV15|NA
TGTGCCACCAGCATACTCCTTGGGCAGGGTACTAATCAGCCCCAGCATTTT
CATSILLGQGTNQPQHF
>TRBJ1-1|NA|TRBV7-2|NA
TGTGCCAGCAGCACCAACTCGGGGACTGAAGCTTTCTTT
CASSTNSGTEAFF
>TRBJ1-4|NA|TRBV19|TRBD1
TGTGCCAGTAGTCCCCCCCCCAGACAGGGCGGCAATGAAAAACTGTTTTTT
CASSPPPRQGGNEKLFF
>TRBJ2-7|NA|TRBV5-1|TRBD2
TGCGCCAGCAGGTTAACCGGGACTAGCTGGTCCTACGAGCAGTACTTC
CASRLTGTSWSYEQYF
>TRBJ1-5|NA|TRBV11-2|NA
TGTGCCAGCAGCTTAGACAGTTCTCCTAATCAGCCCCAGCATTTT
CASSLDSSPNQPQHF
>TRBJ1-1|few|TRBV6-5|NA
TGTGCCTGCGGGGGCATGAACACTGAAGCTTTCTTT
CACGGMNTEAFF
>TRBJ2-7|NA|TRBV5-1|NA
TGCGCCAGCAGGGCTCATTCGGGGTCAGAGGGTGATCAGTACTTC
CASRAHSGSEGDQYF
>TRBJ1-4|NA|TRBV5-1|TRBD1
TGCGCCAGCAGCTTGGGGGACAGGGGCTATAATGAAAAACTGTTTTTT
CASSLGDRGYNEKLFF
>TRBJ2-5|NA|TRBV7-8|NA
TGTGCCAGCACCAGGGTAAGTGGCTTACGGGTCCCGCGGGGAAGGCACTTC
CASTRVSGLRVPRGRHF
>TRBJ1-2|NA|TRBV5-1|TRBD1
TGCGCCAGCAGCTGGACAGGCCTTGCCGGGGGCTATGGCTACCCCTTC
CASSWTGLAGGYGYPF
>TRBJ2-1|NA|TRBV6-5|NA
TGTGCCAGCAGTGAACCTAGGGGAGGTGAGCAGTTCTTC
CASSEPRGGEQFF
>TRBJ2-5|NA|TRBV7-8|TRBD1
TGTGCCAGCAGCACCACAGGGGGCCAGTCGCGGGGGACCCAGTACTTC
CASSTTGGQSRGTQYF
>TRBJ1-2|NA|TRBV7-2|TRBD1
TGTGCCAGCAGCGGAAGACAGGGACTTGGCTACACCTTC
CASSGRQGLGYTF
>TRBJ1-6|NA|TRBV25-1|TRBD1
TGTGCCAGCAGTAGCCAGGGGGAATCACCCCTCCACTTT
CASSSQGESPLHF